This T cell receptor beta chain was documented in a study of blood T cell repertoires in COVID-19. The overall study: Whether acute or convalescent, the COVID-19 samples came from the United States, Italy and Spain.

Seattle-derived patients entered the study during active infection and were followed longitudinally. Germline CDR1 reads SGHKS; CDR2 reads YYEKEE (reference sequence). V dropped 4 bases and J dropped 2; count of bases not matched to a gene: 6. The CDR3 is 15 amino acids. This clone was counted a single time. Authors' methods: Estimates of nucleated cell counts were drawn from the amplification of reference gene primers. Here immunoSEQ multiplex PCR was the method, and the copy in TCRdb shows in-frame clones only, minus some. V and J calls and clone size are those listed in that table; D and trimming were worked out from the DNA. The sample lists 300,000 to 450,000 clones, around 87% occurring once.

The sequencing input was peripheral blood. The chain links TRBV5-5 to TRBJ2-1; 7 bases are shared with TRBD2. The sequence came from a woman aged 60 to 75 with COVID-19, enrolled during active disease. The CDR3 is CASSQLASTYNEQFF. For the CDR3, the DNA is TGTGCCAGCAGCCAACTAGCGTCTACCTACAATGAGCAGTTCTTC.